This TCR beta chain appears in the sequencing data of a study of cytomegalovirus exposure and HLA in healthy donors. For this clone: Antigen specificity is unknown.

Study-wide results and caveats: What a later analysis showed was that several of the most significant clusters appeared linked to common viral pathogens.

Trimming stripped 2 bases from V and 0 bases from J, with 18 bases between. The CDR3 covers 18 residues. CDR1 and CDR2 (germline): SGHRS, YFSETQ. PCR amplification relied on 60 Vbeta primers (plus 13 Jbeta primers). Assay: immunoSEQ multiplex PCR; the TCRdb copy retains only in-frame clones and omits some. The sample carries about 190,000 clones, around 90% recorded once. The origin of this receptor is a boy between 2 and 10 years old in good health and CMV-seronegative. The J gene is TRBJ2-1, the V gene TRBV5-1; tentatively, D is TRBD2 (6 bases). Sequenced material: PBMCs. CDR3 protein: CASSFPPGGASSYNEQFF. The CDR3 bases are TGCGCCAGCAGCTTCCCCCCGGGCGGGGCGAGCTCCTACAATGAGCAGTTCTTC.